These 15 T cell receptor beta chains originate from one sample sequenced in a study of vaccination effects on CD4 cells after COVID-19 (dated by TCRdb to the early 2020s). What these receptors recognize is not known. The library was prepared using the immunoSEQ multiplex PCR assay. Not all clones reach the TCRdb copy of this immuneACCESS table, which keeps in-frame sequences only. Checked studies attribute under half of the gap to unresolved V genes and leave the rest unexplained. In this sample the table shows about 61,000 clones, roughly 79% of which occur a single time. In total, the top ten clones hold 2.5% of the sample. To identify antigen-specific CD4+ T cell clonotypes by their expansion, the ViraFEST assay first stimulated PBMC with viral peptide pools and then applied TCR sequencing. After around ten days of culture, CD4+ T cells were isolated with the EasySep CD4+ T cell isolation kit.

The specimen was CD4+ T cells from PBMCs cultured with HCoV-229E spike peptides, collected before COVID-19 vaccination. What the cell subset or site label conveys for this sample: HCoV-229E spike overlapping peptide pool stimulation. Source of these receptors: a human donor who received a COVID-19 vaccine.

This sequence joins TRBV7-2 and TRBJ2-3, with D possibly TRBD2 on 5 matching bases. Germline values: CDR1 SGHTA, CDR2 FQGNSA. This CDR3 has 13 residues. V dropped 5 bases and J dropped 2 bases, with 8 bases sitting between them. The DNA for the CDR3 is TGTGCCAGCAGCCCGGACTTCACAGATACGCAGTATTTT. It codes for CASSPDFTDTQYF.

The chain carries TRBV12-3 or TRBV12-4 and TRBJ2-4, with D possibly being TRBD2 (6 bases). The CDR3 has 13 residues. Trimming removed 4 bases at V and 11 bases at J, with 15 bases between. This chain's CDR3 is CASSSSPGLFQYF. The CDR3 DNA reads TGTGCCAGCAGTTCGAGCCCCGGACTATTTCAGTACTTC.

This chain uses TRBV25-1 with TRBJ1-2, with TRBD1 identical over 9 bases. J gave up 8 bases and V 4 bases, and 8 bases lay outside the gene matches. The CDR3 runs 14 residues. Looked up from germline, CDR1 is MGHDK and CDR2 is SYGVNS. DNA for the CDR3: TGTGCCAGCAGTGTTCGGGACAGGGTGTCCGGCTACACCTTC. This gives the protein CASSVRDRVSGYTF.

This sequence joins TRBV28 and TRBJ1-2, with 9 bases fitting TRBD1. The CDR3 runs 15 residues. CDR1 MDHEN and CDR2 SYDVKM come from the germline V gene. The V segment lost 6 bases and the J segment 7 bases; nucleotides outside the gene matches: 12. In nucleotides, the CDR3 is TGTGCCAGCAGACGGACCGGGACAGGGTTCTCTGGCTACACCTTC. This encodes CASRRTGTGFSGYTF.

The J gene is TRBJ2-1, the V gene TRBV28; 9 positions match TRBD2. V shed 6 bases and J 9 bases; nucleotides not matched to a gene: 12. Germline loops: CDR1 MDHEN, CDR2 SYDVKM. CDR3 length: 15 amino acids. CDR3: CASRLPAGGGFEQFF. Here the CDR3 DNA reads TGTGCCAGCAGACTTCCCGCGGGGGGGGGCTTTGAGCAGTTCTTC.

A few counts support this clone. The gene calls are TRBV5-8 and TRBJ1-4; 7 bases are a match to TRBD1. The germline V gene encodes CDR1 SGHTS and CDR2 YDEGEE. This CDR3 has 18 amino acids. V lost 3 bases and J lost 0; bases outside the gene matches: 11. CDR3 nucleotide sequence: TGTGCCAGCAGCTGGGTCCCGGGACAGCTAGCAACTAATGAAAAACTGTTTTTT. Amino acid sequence: CASSWVPGQLATNEKLFF.

The rearrangement uses TRBV24-1 and TRBJ2-2; D call uncertain. CDR3 length: 13 amino acids. Germline-derived CDR1 and CDR2 are KGHDR and SFDVKD. Trimming left V 9 bases short and J 1 base short, with 8 bases between. The CDR3 DNA is TGTGCCACCGGTCCGATGAACACCGGGGAGCTGTTTTTT. Its protein product is CATGPMNTGELFF.

V and J are TRBV5-5 and TRBJ1-2; no clear D. This CDR3 spans 14 amino acids. CDR1 and CDR2 (germline): SGHKS, YYEKEE (reference sequence). Trimming stripped 2 bases from V and 2 bases from J, with 10 bases between. Here the CDR3 reads CASSLQTGNYGYTF. DNA of the CDR3: TGTGCCAGCAGCTTACAGACGGGAAACTATGGCTACACCTTC.

The chain uses TRBV5-4 and TRBJ1-2, with 7 nucleotides matching TRBD1. The CDR3 totals 15 residues. From germline, CDR1 is SGHNT and CDR2 YYREEE (reference sequence). With V trimmed by 0 bases and J by 6 bases, 8 bases remained unmatched. CDR3 DNA: TGTGCCAGCAGCTTGGGGGGAGACAGGGTTAATGGCTACACCTTC. Amino acids: CASSLGGDRVNGYTF.

The chain joins TRBV5-1 to TRBJ2-2, with D possibly matching TRBD1 (5 bases). Between the trimmed V and J ends, which lost 2 bases and 3 bases, there was a span of 11 bases. In germline, CDR1 is SGHRS, CDR2 YFSETQ. The CDR3 has 15 amino acids. CDR3 amino acids: CASSFAGRDTGELFF. The DNA for the CDR3 is TGCGCCAGCAGCTTTGCTGGCAGGGACACCGGGGAGCTGTTTTTT.

The J gene is TRBJ2-1, the V gene TRBV28, with 7 bases aligning to TRBD2. Per the germline V gene, CDR1 is MDHEN and CDR2 is SYDVKM. There are 17 residues in the CDR3. With 2 bases clipped from V and 2 bases from J, the junction kept 9 bases outside the gene matches. CDR3 sequence reads: CASSLRRAGGTYNEQFF. CDR3 DNA sequence: TGTGCCAGCAGTTTAAGGAGAGCCGGGGGGACCTACAATGAGCAGTTCTTC.

The rearrangement joins TRBV3-1 (or the pseudogene TRBV3-2) to TRBJ2-3, with 8 bases that match TRBD1. V was pared by 5 bases and J by 2 bases, with 6 bases of the junction left unmatched. This CDR3 has 15 amino acids. CDR1 LGHDT and CDR2 YNNKEL come from the germline V gene (reference sequence). The CDR3 nucleotides read TGTGCCAGCAGCAGACAGGGGTCGGACACAGATACGCAGTATTTT. Residues: CASSRQGSDTDTQYF.

This chain joins TRBV5-5 and TRBJ2-2; D gene unclear. In germline, CDR1 is SGHKS, CDR2 YYEKEE (reference sequence). There are 15 residues in the CDR3. The ends were cut back, 1 base at V and 0 bases at J, with 7 bases in the middle. The CDR3 sequence is CASSLLRTNTGELFF. The DNA for the CDR3 is TGTGCCAGCAGCTTGCTCCGGACGAACACCGGGGAGCTGTTTTTT.

This chain connects TRBV5-1 to TRBJ1-2; D unresolved. Germline V gives CDR1 SGHRS, CDR2 YFSETQ. Trimming left V 4 bases short and J 2 bases short, with 6 bases between. This CDR3 is 12 amino acids long. For the CDR3, the DNA is TGCGCCAGCAGCCGCGAGAACTATGGCTACACCTTC. Translated: CASSRENYGYTF.

The rearrangement joins TRBV6-5 to TRBJ1-1; no clear D gene. Looked up from germline, CDR1 is MNHEY and CDR2 is SVGAGI. Between the trimmed V and J ends, which lost 1 base and 1 base, there was a span of 10 bases. CDR3 length: 15 amino acids. CDR3 protein: CASSYWPSSNTEAFF. Written as DNA, the CDR3 is TGTGCCAGCAGTTACTGGCCCAGCTCGAACACTGAAGCTTTCTTT.